This T cell receptor (beta chain) emerged from a study of OX40 agonist ivuxolimab in advanced cancers. Some background on the complete study: Ivuxolimab, which targeted the costimulatory receptor OX40 (CD134), was an agonistic, fully human IgG2 monoclonal antibody. Intravenous ivuxolimab was administered to patients every 2 weeks at six dose levels: 0.01, 0.1, 0.3, 1.5, 3 and 10 mg/kg. Of the approximately 53 patients in dose escalation, about 20 had hepatocellular carcinoma, about 15 had melanoma, 9 had renal cell carcinoma and 9 had head and neck cancer. A male proportion of approximately 83% and a mean age of around 60 years, ranging from about 20 to 80, were recorded for the dose-escalation cohort. Patients were allowed to have had prior anti-PD-1, anti-PD-L1 or anti-CTLA-4 therapy, and 30% to 50% of the dose-escalation patients had previously received checkpoint inhibitors. Partial responses occurred in three dose-escalation patients: two with cutaneous melanoma and one with hepatocellular carcinoma. The purpose of peripheral TCRbeta sequencing was to test whether ivuxolimab changed TCR sequence diversity and led to clonal T-cell expansion. The paper describes the monotherapy dose-escalation part (N ≈ 51 patients) of the phase I trial of ivuxolimab. Broader findings and caveats from the paper: At doses of 0.1 to 3.0 mg/kg, clonal expansion of both CD4+ and CD8+ blood T cells was observed from baseline to week 6. In the 0.1-3.0 mg/kg groups, partial responders were among the patients with the lowest normalized peripheral clonal expansion, particularly in CD8+ T cells. On average, CD8+ T cells showed more expanded clones than CD4+ T cells after ivuxolimab. Low levels of normalized T-cell clonal expansion were also seen in some nonresponding patients. Antigen specificity was not determined for the clonally expanded peripheral T cells.

To sequence the TCRbeta CDR3 region, genomic DNA was isolated from the sorted cells. TCRbeta CDR3 regions were sequenced using the immunoSEQ Assay. Entries here come from immuneACCESS through TCRdb and include only in-frame sequences with V and J called. Some clones fail to appear in such tables; in the studies checked, an unresolved V gene covers under half of the shortfall, and the cause of the remainder is unknown. The sample table lists about 96,000 clones, approximately 80% of them with a count of one. The ten largest clones capture about 6% of the sample. Comments on this clone: It has no known antigen specificity. No per-base quality is available; no much larger clone lies one base away.

The germline V gene (reference sequence) gives CDR1 as GTSNPN and CDR2 as SVGIG. Relative to germline, V is 4 bases shorter and J is 0 bases shorter, with 9 bases between their ends. CDR3 length: 14 amino acids, cysteine to phenylalanine. The CDR3 DNA has 42 bases and is translated from base 1. Patients with a history of autoimmune disease or receiving systemic immunosuppression were excluded from the trial. In every dose cohort, peripheral blood was drawn for TCR sequencing at baseline, cycle 4 day 1, and cycle 7 day 1. The samples were drawn from a first-in-human, open-label, multicenter phase I dose-escalation trial of ivuxolimab. The trial enrolled adults with locally advanced or metastatic head and neck squamous cell, hepatocellular, melanoma or renal cell carcinoma. Before TCR sequencing, CD4+ and CD8+ T cells were separately sorted from peripheral blood.

Rearrangement joined TRBV30 to TRBJ2-2; TRBD2 is a possible D gene, resting on 6 matching bases. The sequence derives from an adult with an advanced solid tumor such as melanoma, head and neck, liver or kidney cancer. The sequencing here drew on CD4+ or CD8+ T cells sorted from blood, taken in a trial of the OX40 agonist ivuxolimab. The CDR3 reads as follows: CAWNGGSNTGELFF. The DNA sequence is given as TGTGCCTGGAACGGGGGATCGAACACCGGGGAGCTGTTTTTT.